This entry describes one TCR beta chain. Documented treatment: around 19 received Ad26.COV2.S at low or high dose, single or two shots; several received placebo; per-sample allocation not given. Sampling was done on day 63 after the first vaccine or placebo injection. Adults aged 18-55 years in Boston included the donor. Here immunoSEQ multiplex PCR was the method, and the copy in TCRdb shows in-frame clones only, minus some. The sample has a few hundred thousand clones; more than 75% are singletons. These data originate in a study of Ad26.COV2.S vaccination and SARS-CoV-2 variants. Between the trimmed V and J ends, which lost 4 bases and 2 bases, there was a span of 11 bases. The length of the CDR3 is 15 residues. CDR1 is LGHDT, CDR2 YNNKEL, per germline (reference sequence).

The sequencing here drew on peripheral blood, taken in a trial of Ad26.COV2.S vaccine versus placebo. The clonotype was recovered from a person between 18 and 65 years old who received the Ad26.COV2.S COVID-19 vaccine or a placebo. This sequence joins TRBV3-1 (or the pseudogene TRBV3-2) and TRBJ1-4; no firm D call. CDR3 DNA: TGTGCCAGCAGCCGCCGCCCGGGTACTAATGAAAAACTGTTTTTT. Translating gives CASSRRPGTNEKLFF.